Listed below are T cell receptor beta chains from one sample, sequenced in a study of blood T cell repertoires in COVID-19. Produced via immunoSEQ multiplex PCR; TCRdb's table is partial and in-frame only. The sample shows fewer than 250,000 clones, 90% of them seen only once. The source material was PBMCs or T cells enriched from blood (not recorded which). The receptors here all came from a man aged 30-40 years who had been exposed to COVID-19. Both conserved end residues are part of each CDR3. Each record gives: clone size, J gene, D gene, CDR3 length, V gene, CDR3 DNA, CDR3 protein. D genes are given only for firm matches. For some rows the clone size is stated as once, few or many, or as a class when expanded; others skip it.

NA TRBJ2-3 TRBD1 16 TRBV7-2 TGTGCCAGCAGCAGCCCCAGGGACAGGGGTAGGGATACGCAGTATTTT CASSSPRDRGRDTQYF
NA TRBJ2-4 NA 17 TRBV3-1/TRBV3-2 TGTGCCAGCAGCCAAGAACTCACTACAGGGACCAAAAACATTCAGTACTTC CASSQELTTGTKNIQYF
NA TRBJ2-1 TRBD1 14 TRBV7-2 TGTGCCAGCGAGACAGGGGGCCTATACAATGAGCAGTTCTTC CASETGGLYNEQFF
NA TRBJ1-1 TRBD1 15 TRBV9 TGTGCCAGCAGCGCGACAGGGGGCCCAGACACTGAAGCTTTCTTT CASSATGGPDTEAFF
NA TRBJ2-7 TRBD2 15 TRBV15 TGTGCCACCAGCAGAGTGGGACTAGCACGCGCGGAGCAGTACTTC CATSRVGLARAEQYF
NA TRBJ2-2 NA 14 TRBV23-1 TGCGCCAGCCGGAGGACAGCCAACACCGGGGAGCTGTTTTTT CASRRTANTGELFF
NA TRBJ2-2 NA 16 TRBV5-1 TGCGCCAGCAAGGGTTTTGGAGGGGGCAACACCGGGGAGCTGTTTTTT CASKGFGGGNTGELFF
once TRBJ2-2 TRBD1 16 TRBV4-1 TGCGCCAGCAGCCAAGGAGCACAGGGGGCCCACGGGGAGCTGTTTTTT CASSQGAQGAHGELFF
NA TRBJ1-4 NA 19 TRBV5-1 TGCGCCAGCACTATCGGGCCAGGATCCTCTAGGGGGTATAATGAAAAACTGTTTTTT CASTIGPGSSRGYNEKLFF
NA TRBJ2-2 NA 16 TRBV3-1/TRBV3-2 TGTGCCAGCAGCCAAATAGCGGCGGCCGAAACCGGGGAGCTGTTTTTT CASSQIAAAETGELFF
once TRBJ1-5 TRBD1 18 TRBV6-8 TGTGCCAGCAGTTACCAGACCCTAATCAGGGGGATTGATCAGCCCCAGCATTTT CASSYQTLIRGIDQPQHF
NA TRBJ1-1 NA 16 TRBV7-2 TGTGCCAGCAGCTCTTCAGGGTTGATAGTGGGGACTGAAGCTTTCTTT CASSSSGLIVGTEAFF
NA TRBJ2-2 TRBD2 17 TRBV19 TGTGCCAGTAGTATACTAGCGGGGGGATTGAACACCGGGGAGCTGTTTTTT CASSILAGGLNTGELFF
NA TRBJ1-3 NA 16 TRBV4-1 TGCGCCAGCAGCGTAAGGGGGGGGCAGTTTGGAAACACCATATATTTT CASSVRGGQFGNTIYF
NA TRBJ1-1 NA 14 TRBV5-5 TGTGCCAGCAGCTTGGGGGCAGGGAACACTGAAGCTTTCTTT CASSLGAGNTEAFF
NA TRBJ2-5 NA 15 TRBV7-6 TGTGCCAGCAGCTTAGTCAGGCAGGGGTATAGGACCCAGTACTTC CASSLVRQGYRTQYF
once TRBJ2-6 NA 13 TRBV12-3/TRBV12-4 TGTGCCAGCACAAACTCTGGGGCCAACGTCCTGACTTTC CASTNSGANVLTF
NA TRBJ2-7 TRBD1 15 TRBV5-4 TGTGCCAGCAGCTTAGGTGGGACAGGGCGTGACGAGCAGTACTTC CASSLGGTGRDEQYF
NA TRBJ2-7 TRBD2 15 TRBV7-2 TGTGCCAGCAGCCCTCTAGCGGGGGGGGCCTACGAGCAGTACTTC CASSPLAGGAYEQYF
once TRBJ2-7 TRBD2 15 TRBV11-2 TGTGCCAGCAGCTTAGTTTCGACTAGCGTCCTGGGGCAGTACTTC CASSLVSTSVLGQYF
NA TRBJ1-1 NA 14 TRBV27 TGTGCCAGCAGTTTAGGGCAGAGAAACACTGAAGCTTTCTTT CASSLGQRNTEAFF
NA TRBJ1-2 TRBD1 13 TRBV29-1 TGCAGCGCGCGGGAGGGGGCGAGGGATGGCTACACCTTC CSAREGARDGYTF
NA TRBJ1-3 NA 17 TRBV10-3 TGTGCCATCAGTCTCTCCACGGGGGGGATCTCTGGAAACACCATATATTTT CAISLSTGGISGNTIYF
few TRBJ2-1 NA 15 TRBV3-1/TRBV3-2 TGTGCCTCGACTCCCGCCATCGGGTCCTACAATGAGCAGTTCTTC CASTPAIGSYNEQFF
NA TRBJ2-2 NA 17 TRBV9 TGTGCCAGCAGCGTAGCTGCAAGGACAGCGAACACCGGGGAGCTGTTTTTT CASSVAARTANTGELFF
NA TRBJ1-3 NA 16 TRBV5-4 TGTGCCAGCAGCTTCCGCCCTCGAGGTCCTGGAAACACCATATATTTT CASSFRPRGPGNTIYF
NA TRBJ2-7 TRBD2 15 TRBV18 TGTGCCAGCTCACCAAGTGACGGGGGGGCCGTTGAGCAGTACTTC CASSPSDGGAVEQYF
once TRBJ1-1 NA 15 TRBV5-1 TGCGCCAGCAGCTTGTATGAGGTTAGTAAATCTGAAGCTTTCTTT CASSLYEVSKSEAFF
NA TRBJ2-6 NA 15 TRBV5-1 TGCGCCAGCAGCTTGAGGGGTTCCGGGGCCAACGTCCTGACTTTC CASSLRGSGANVLTF
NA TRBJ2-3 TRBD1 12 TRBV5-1 TGCGCCAGCAGCTTAGGGACAGGTACGCAGTATTTT CASSLGTGTQYF
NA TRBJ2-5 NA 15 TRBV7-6 TGTGCCAGCAGCTTAGTTCCACTGCGTCAAGAGACCCAGTACTTC CASSLVPLRQETQYF
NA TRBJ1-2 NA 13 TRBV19 TGTGCCAGTAGTATCGCTCAGAACTATGGCTACACCTTC CASSIAQNYGYTF
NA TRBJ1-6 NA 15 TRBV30 TGTGCCTGGAGTGTAGGCCCTGCGGAGAATTCACCCCTCCACTTT CAWSVGPAENSPLHF
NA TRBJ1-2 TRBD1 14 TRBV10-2 TGCGCCAGCAGTGATGACAGGGTTAACTATGGCTACACCTTC CASSDDRVNYGYTF
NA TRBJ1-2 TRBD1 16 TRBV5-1 TGCGCCAGCAGCTCCCCCGAGGACAGGGAGGGCTATGGCTACACCTTC CASSSPEDREGYGYTF
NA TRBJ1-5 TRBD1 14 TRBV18 TGTGCCAGCTCACCTACAGGGGAGGATCAGCCCCAGCATTTT CASSPTGEDQPQHF
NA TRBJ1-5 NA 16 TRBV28 TGTGCCAGCAGCCCACGACTAGGCGGGGGGACTCAGCCCCAGCATTTT CASSPRLGGGTQPQHF
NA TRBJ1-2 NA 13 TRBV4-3 TGCGCCAGCAGCCAAGATCGGGGAAGTGGCTACACCTTC CASSQDRGSGYTF
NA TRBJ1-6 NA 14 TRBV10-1 TGCGCCAGCAGTGAGTCGGGGGCGGCCTCACCCCTCCACTTT CASSESGAASPLHF
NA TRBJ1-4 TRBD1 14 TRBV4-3 TGCGCCAGCAGCCCCCGGGACAGGGAAGGGAAACTGTTTTTT CASSPRDREGKLFF
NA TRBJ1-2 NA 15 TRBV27 TGTGCCAGCAGTTTATGGGGGGAGTACCCAAGGGGCTACACCTTC CASSLWGEYPRGYTF
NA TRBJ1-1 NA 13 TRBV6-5 TGTGCCAGCAGTTACTCAAAGGGGACAGAAGCTTTCTTT CASSYSKGTEAFF
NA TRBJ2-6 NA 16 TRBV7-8 TGTGCCAGCAGAAATTTTATAAACTCTGGGGCCAACGTCCTGACTTTC CASRNFINSGANVLTF
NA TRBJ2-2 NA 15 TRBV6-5 TGTGCCAGCCAAGCACAGGGTTACGTAACCGGGGAGCTGTTTTTT CASQAQGYVTGELFF
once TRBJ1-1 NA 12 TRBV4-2 TGTGCCAGCAGCCAAGCGGGGACTGAAGCTTTCTTT CASSQAGTEAFF
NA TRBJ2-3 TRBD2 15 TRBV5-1 TGCGCCAGCAGCTCACTAGCGGGGGATACGGATACGCAGTATTTT CASSSLAGDTDTQYF
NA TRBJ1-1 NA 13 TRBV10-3 TGTGCCATCAGTGAAGACAGTGACCTCGAAGCTTTCTTT CAISEDSDLEAFF
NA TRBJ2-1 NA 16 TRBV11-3 TGTGCCAGCAGCCTACAGCCATCCCCCCCACAAAATGAGCAGTTCTTC CASSLQPSPPQNEQFF
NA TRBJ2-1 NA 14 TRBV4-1 TGCGCCAGCAGCCAAGGCCAGGGAAACAATGAGCAGTTCTTC CASSQGQGNNEQFF
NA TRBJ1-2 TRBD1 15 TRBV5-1 TGCGCCAGCAGCTTAACCCCGGGACAGAACTATGGCTACACCTTC CASSLTPGQNYGYTF
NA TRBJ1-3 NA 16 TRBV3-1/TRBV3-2 TGTGCCAGCAGCCACTACAGGGTTGATTCTGGAAACACCATATATTTT CASSHYRVDSGNTIYF
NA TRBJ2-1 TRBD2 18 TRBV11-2 TGTGCCAGCAGGGGGACTAGCGGGGCCGACAGCTCCTACAATGAGCAGTTCTTC CASRGTSGADSSYNEQFF
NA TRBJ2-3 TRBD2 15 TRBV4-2 TGTGCCAGCAGCCCTCTAGCGGGGGTCACAGATACGCAGTATTTT CASSPLAGVTDTQYF
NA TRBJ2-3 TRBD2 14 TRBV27 TGTGCCAGTTCGGCGGGGGTAGGGGCAGATACGCAGTATTTT CASSAGVGADTQYF